The 19 T cell receptor beta chains below were found in one sample sequenced in a study of identical twins (dated by TCRdb to 2016 to 2018). Library preparation employed 5' RACE. The instrument given in TCRdb is Illumina HiSeq 2000. The public reads were quality trimmed at Q25 with fastp and then assembled into clones with MiXCR by TCRdb, keeping productive beta chains. Duplicate CDR3 protein sequences are folded into a single record with the most common DNA and genes. The sample contains 1.5 million to 2 million distinct CDR3 sequences, about 30% of them found a single time. Less than 0.35% of the sample is taken by the ten largest. The sample consisted of cord blood. These receptors originate from a newborn girl in good health.

The chain is built from TRBV5-1 and TRBJ2-7; tentatively, D is TRBD1 (6 bases). V lost 7 bases to trimming and J lost 10 bases, with 24 bases between them. The CDR3 covers 14 residues. Germline V gene lookup returns CDR1 SGHRS and CDR2 YFSETQ. The CDR3 nucleotides read TGCGCCAGCTCACTTTCGACAGGACTGGAGATCCAGTACTTC. It is translated as CASSLSTGLEIQYF.

This clonotype was counted at least ten times. The rearrangement uses TRBV12-3 or TRBV12-4 and TRBJ2-7, with 7 bases lining up with TRBD1. This CDR3 is 14 amino acids long. The V segment lost 3 bases and the J segment 4 bases; nucleotides outside the gene matches: 6. CDR3 bases: TGTGCCAGCAGTTTGAGAACCAGGGGGTACGAGCAGTACTTC. This translates into CASSLRTRGYEQYF.

J is TRBJ2-1 and V is TRBV7-9; 7 nucleotides line up with TRBD1. This CDR3 spans 14 amino acids. Looked up from germline, CDR1 is SEHNR and CDR2 is FQNEAQ (reference sequence). V was pared by 5 bases and J by 5 bases, with 6 bases of the junction left unmatched. In DNA, the CDR3 is TGTGCCAGCAGCGCCGGGACAGCAAACAATGAGCAGTTCTTC. Translated: CASSAGTANNEQFF.

This clonotype showed up just a few times. The rearrangement uses TRBV12-3 or TRBV12-4 and TRBJ2-7; 9 bases agree with TRBD2. This CDR3 has 15 residues. Losses at the gene ends were 3 bases for V and 4 bases for J; bases not matched to a gene: 7. The CDR3 spells CASSFGSGRMYEQYF. Here the CDR3 DNA reads TGTGCCAGCAGTTTCGGTAGCGGGAGAATGTACGAGCAGTACTTC.

This clonotype was detected only a few times. This rearrangement joins TRBV7-9 to TRBJ2-3; TRBD2 matches at 8 bases. CDR3 length equals 16 residues. With V trimmed by 7 bases and J by 0 bases, 9 bases remained unmatched. The germline V gene has CDR1 SEHNR and CDR2 FQNEAQ (reference sequence). CDR3 sequence: CASTLTSGTSTDTQYF. The CDR3 bases are TGTGCCAGCACCCTAACTAGCGGAACTAGCACAGATACGCAGTATTTT.

The chain uses TRBV7-9 and TRBJ1-1; 10 positions agree with TRBD1. This CDR3 spans 18 amino acids. Germline values: CDR1 SEHNR, CDR2 FQNEAQ (reference sequence). V lost 3 bases to trimming and J lost 1 base; unmatched junction nucleotides: 11. The CDR3 sequence is CASSLIPGQGLENTEAFF. CDR3 sequence (DNA): TGTGCCAGCAGCTTGATTCCGGGACAGGGGTTGGAGAACACTGAAGCTTTCTTT.

This clonotype was observed a few times. The chain is built from TRBV20-1 and TRBJ2-1; unclear D gene. CDR1 and CDR2 from the germline V gene are DFQATT and SNEGSKA (reference sequence). The CDR3 extends over 15 amino acids. Between the trimmed V and J ends, which lost 0 bases and 0 bases, there was a span of 9 bases. Here the CDR3 DNA reads TGCAGTGCTAGAGATGATCAAAGCTCCTACAATGAGCAGTTCTTC. Amino acids: CSARDDQSSYNEQFF.

This clonotype was observed at least ten times. This chain links TRBV12-3 or TRBV12-4 with TRBJ2-7; unclear D gene. Between the trimmed V and J ends, which lost 7 bases and 3 bases, there was a span of 10 bases. The CDR3 has 12 amino acids. CDR3 DNA sequence: TGTGCCAGCACCGATGGAATCTACGAGCAGTACTTC. This encodes CASTDGIYEQYF.

This clonotype was recorded a few times. The V and J genes are TRBV2 and TRBJ2-5; D gene ambiguous. There are 10 residues in the CDR3. Per the germline V gene, CDR1 is SNHLY and CDR2 is FYNNEI. The ends were cut back, 7 bases at V and 9 bases at J, with 9 bases in the middle. In DNA form, the CDR3 reads TGTGCCAGCATGTTGTCGGCCCAGTACTTC. This translates into CASMLSAQYF.

This clonotype was picked up a small number of times. The chain uses TRBV6-5 and TRBJ2-3, with 7 bases aligning to TRBD2. The germline gives CDR1 MNHEY, CDR2 SVGAGI. V lost 7 bases to trimming and J lost 5 bases; unmatched junction nucleotides: 9. The CDR3 runs to 14 residues. The CDR3 DNA sequence: TGTGCCAGCACCCGGACTAGTGAAGGAGATACGCAGTATTTT. Translated, it gives CASTRTSEGDTQYF.

The chain joins TRBV5-4 to TRBJ2-7; D not resolved. The CDR3 has 14 amino acids. V lost 5 bases, J lost 0 bases, and 12 bases lay in between. CDR1 and CDR2 from the germline V gene are SGHNT and YYREEE (reference sequence). In DNA form, the CDR3 reads TGTGCCAGCAGGACTGACCAAGGCTCCTACGAGCAGTACTTC. It translates to CASRTDQGSYEQYF.

The chain uses TRBV4-1 and TRBJ2-5; D may be TRBD2 (6 bases). CDR3 length equals 14 residues. Germline V gene data show CDR1 as MGHRA and CDR2 as YSYEKL. V lost 2 bases to trimming and J lost 13 bases, with 20 bases between them. The CDR3: CASSQIRGLNERYF. The CDR3, as DNA: TGCGCCAGCAGCCAAATTCGGGGACTGAACGAGCGGTACTTC.

This clonotype was observed a few times. V usage is TRBV5-1 and J usage is TRBJ2-7; D may be TRBD1 (6 bases). Germline loops: CDR1 SGHRS, CDR2 YFSETQ. The V and J ends lost 4 bases and 0 bases respectively, with 17 bases between them. The CDR3 extends over 16 amino acids. Here the CDR3 DNA reads TGCGCCAGCAGCCCCCCGGGACACAGGAGCTCCTACGAGCAGTACTTC. Residues: CASSPPGHRSSYEQYF.

V and J are TRBV11-2 and TRBJ2-5; 7 bases match TRBD2. Germline CDR1 and CDR2: SGHAT and FQNNGV. V dropped 6 bases and J dropped 2; count of bases not matched to a gene: 15. The CDR3 length is 17 residues. Here the CDR3 DNA reads TGTGCCAGCAGACCAGAGGGACTACCTTCCCTGCAAGAGACCCAGTACTTC. Amino acids: CASRPEGLPSLQETQYF.

The rearrangement uses TRBV28 and TRBJ2-1; 9 bases fit TRBD2. Germline-derived CDR1 and CDR2 are MDHEN and SYDVKM. The CDR3 runs to 15 residues. Trimming at V came to 3 bases and at J to 5 bases, leaving 5 bases not matched to a gene. This chain's CDR3 is CASSFWLAGNNEQFF. The CDR3 bases are TGTGCCAGCAGTTTTTGGCTAGCGGGAAACAATGAGCAGTTCTTC.

J is TRBJ2-2 and V is TRBV12-5; the D is unclear. V lost 2 bases, J lost 5 bases, and 3 bases lay in between. The CDR3 sequence is 12 residues long. Germline loops: CDR1 LGHNT, CDR2 FRNRAP. The CDR3 here is CASGLWTGELFF. The CDR3 DNA reads as TGTGCTAGTGGTTTGTGGACCGGGGAGCTGTTTTTT.

V is TRBV11-2 and J is TRBJ2-1; TRBD1 aligns across 8 bases. This CDR3 has 18 amino acids. The germline gives CDR1 SGHAT, CDR2 FQNNGV. The J segment lost 4 bases and the V segment lost 0 bases, leaving 11 bases of the junction unmatched. The CDR3 DNA sequence: TGTGCCAGCAGCTTAGAGGAGTGGACAGGGATTGTTTACAATGAGCAGTTCTTC. It yields the protein CASSLEEWTGIVYNEQFF.

The rearrangement joins TRBV29-1 to TRBJ2-7; no reliable D call. Germline values: CDR1 SQVTM, CDR2 ANQGSEA. The CDR3 has 13 residues. Trimming left V 5 bases short and J 3 bases short, with 14 bases between. CDR3 in DNA: TGCAGCGTTTTGCTCCTAGGAAGCTACGAGCAGTACTTC. Amino acids: CSVLLLGSYEQYF.

This clonotype was picked up a small number of times. The gene calls are TRBV5-1 and TRBJ2-3, with a tentative D call TRBD2 (5 bases). Trimming removed 0 bases from V and 0 bases from J, with 11 bases in between. CDR3 length: 16 residues. CDR1 SGHRS and CDR2 YFSETQ come from the germline V gene. This CDR3 is CASSLARWESTDTQYF. CDR3 coding DNA: TGCGCCAGCAGCTTGGCCCGCTGGGAGAGCACAGATACGCAGTATTTT.